These T cell receptor beta chains were read from a single sample in a study of regulatory T cells in long-lasting Graves disease. TCRdb processed the multiplex PCR reads anew with MiXCR; each CDR3 protein has one entry. The sample lists approximately 470,000 distinct CDR3 sequences, around 16% occurring once. These sequences were also reported in another study, on T cells in Graves' hyperthyroidism and ophthalmopathy.

Sequences were derived from peripheral blood mononuclear cells (PBMCs), sampled at new diagnosis, from a patient treated with antithyroid drugs. The receptors derive from a middle-aged man with Graves disease. CDR3s include the opening cysteine and the closing phenylalanine or tryptophan. D genes are given only for firm matches. Size values are once, few and many counts, or a class for expanded clones, and some rows have none.

J gene,clone size,V gene,D gene,CDR3 DNA,CDR3 protein
TRBJ2-3,.,TRBV6-2/TRBV6-3,TRBD2,TGTGCCAGCAGCCCTCTAGCGGGCCCTAGCACAGATACGCAGTATTTT,CASSPLAGPSTDTQYF
TRBJ1-2,.,TRBV7-2,.,TGTGCCAGCAGCTTAGGGTCGAGTGGGTCCTCCCGATTACCCTTC,CASSLGSSGSSRLPF
TRBJ1-2,many,TRBV20-1,.,TGCAGTGCTAGCGACCCTCCTGGCTACACCTTC,CSASDPPGYTF
TRBJ2-1,many,TRBV13,.,TGTGCCAGCAGCTTCTTTCGGGTCGAAAATGAGCAGTTCTTC,CASSFFRVENEQFF
TRBJ2-3,many,TRBV12-3/TRBV12-4,.,TGTGCCAGCAGTTTAGCCCATTTAGCACGTCCCACAGATACGCAGTATTTT,CASSLAHLARPTDTQYF
TRBJ1-1,few,TRBV20-1,.,TGCAGTGCTTGGGACGGGAACACTGAAGCTTTCTTT,CSAWDGNTEAFF
TRBJ2-1,once,TRBV12-5,TRBD2,TGTGCTAGTGGTTTGGTCCTTACTAGCGGGGGCTACAATGAGCAGTTCTTC,CASGLVLTSGGYNEQFF
TRBJ2-5,many,TRBV6-1,TRBD1,TGTGCCAGCAGAAGCCGGACAGGGTTTAGGGAGACCCAGTACTTC,CASRSRTGFRETQYF
TRBJ2-1,many,TRBV3-1,.,TGTGCCAGCAGCCAATTGGGGAATGAGCAGTTCTTC,CASSQLGNEQFF
TRBJ1-2,many,TRBV7-9,.,TGTGCCAGCAGGCTTAATCCAGCGTCAGATGGCTACACCTTC,CASRLNPASDGYTF
TRBJ1-5,.,TRBV9,.,TGTGCCAGCAGCGTAGATCCTGTGAAACAGCCCCAGCATTTT,CASSVDPVKQPQHF
TRBJ2-3,many,TRBV20-1,TRBD2,TGCAGTGCGATGGGGACTAGCGGGACAGATACGCAGTATTTT,CSAMGTSGTDTQYF